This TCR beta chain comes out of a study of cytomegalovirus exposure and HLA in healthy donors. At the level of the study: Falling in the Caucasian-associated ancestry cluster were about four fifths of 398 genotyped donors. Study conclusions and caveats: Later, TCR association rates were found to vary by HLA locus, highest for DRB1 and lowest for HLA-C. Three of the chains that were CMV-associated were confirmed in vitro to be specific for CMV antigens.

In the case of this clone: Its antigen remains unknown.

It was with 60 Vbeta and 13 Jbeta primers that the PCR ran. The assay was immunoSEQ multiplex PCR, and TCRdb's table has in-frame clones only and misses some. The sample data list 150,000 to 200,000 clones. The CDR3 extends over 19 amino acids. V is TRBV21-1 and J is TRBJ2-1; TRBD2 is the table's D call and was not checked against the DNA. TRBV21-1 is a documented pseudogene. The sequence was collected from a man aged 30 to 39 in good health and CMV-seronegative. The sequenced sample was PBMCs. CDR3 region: CASSKARSEGTGSYNEQFF. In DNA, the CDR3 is TGTGCCAGCAGCAAAGCGCGGTCGGAGGGGACCGGGTCCTACAATGAGCAGTTCTTC.